A single sample is the source of the 32 T cell receptor beta chains below, sequenced in a study of cytomegalovirus exposure and HLA in healthy donors. The PCR contained 60 Vbeta and 13 Jbeta primers. Only in-frame clones appear in the TCRdb table, and some are missing; sequencing was by immunoSEQ multiplex PCR. Of under 200,000 clones in the sample, about 70% were seen once. The sample consisted of PBMCs. The receptors here all came from a woman between 40 and 55 years old in good health and CMV-seropositive.

The chain couples TRBV13 to TRBJ1-3; D unresolved. The V and J ends lost 0 bases and 0 bases respectively, with 6 bases between them. Germline CDR1 reads PRHDT; CDR2 reads FYEKMQ (reference sequence). The CDR3 consists of 15 residues. The CDR3, as DNA: TGTGCCAGCAGCTTAGGTTTGTACTCTGGAAACACCATATATTTT. Amino acids: CASSLGLYSGNTIYF.

The CDR3 DNA is TGTGCCAGCAGCTTAGAGAACAGGGGGCCATACGAGCAGTACTTC. Its protein product is CASSLENRGPYEQYF. This chain uses TRBV7-9 with TRBJ2-7; 9 bases are a match to TRBD1. Germline CDR1 SEHNR, CDR2 FQNEAQ (reference sequence). Germline trimming cut 1 base from V and 4 bases from J; bases unmatched to any gene: 5. The CDR3 contains 15 residues.

In the case of this clone: This CDR3 is also generated by other DNA sequences in the sample. This sequence joins TRBV6-4 and TRBJ2-3; weak D call: TRBD1 (6 bases). CDR3 length: 13 residues. V was trimmed by 3 bases and J by 3 bases, leaving 7 bases between them. Germline lookup yields CDR1 MRHNA and CDR2 SNTAGT. The DNA for the CDR3 is TGTGCCAGCAGTGATCAGGGGACAGATACGCAGTATTTT. Protein product: CASSDQGTDTQYF.

The chain is built from TRBV6-1 and TRBJ2-5; 12 nucleotides align to TRBD1. V lost 4 bases to trimming and J lost 5 bases; unmatched junction nucleotides: 5. Germline V gene lookup returns CDR1 MNHNS and CDR2 SASEGT. The CDR3 is 15 amino acids. The CDR3 DNA is TGTGCCAGCAGTGTTGGGACAGGGGGCGTTGAGACCCAGTACTTC. Amino acids: CASSVGTGGVETQYF.

This chain joins TRBV5-8 and TRBJ1-2; D unresolved. The V gene lost 0 bases and the J gene lost 8 bases, with 8 bases spanning the gap. The CDR3 sequence is 12 residues long. The germline gives CDR1 SGHTS, CDR2 YDEGEE. The CDR3 loop is CASSLVGVGYTF. DNA of the CDR3: TGTGCCAGCAGCTTGGTGGGAGTGGGCTACACCTTC.

The chain combines TRBV28 with TRBJ1-5, with 8 bases that match TRBD1. The V gene's germline CDR1 is MDHEN and CDR2 SYDVKM. The J segment lost 5 bases and the V segment lost 6 bases, leaving 15 bases of the junction unmatched. This CDR3 has 17 amino acids. Written as DNA, the CDR3 is TGTGCCAGCAGCTCCGGACAGGGAACCTTATATTATCAGCCCCAGCATTTT. Translation: CASSSGQGTLYYQPQHF.

The chain has TRBV6-6 and TRBJ1-2, with a tentative D call TRBD1 (5 bases). V was clipped by 0 bases and J by 4 bases, with 6 bases between them. Germline V lookup: CDR1 MNHNY, CDR2 SVGAGI (reference sequence). This CDR3 has 13 amino acids. CDR3 protein: CASSYSDSYGYTF. The CDR3 DNA reads as TGTGCCAGCAGTTACTCCGACAGCTATGGCTACACCTTC.

This clone came up once. V is TRBV7-3 and J is TRBJ2-1, with TRBD1 identical over 7 bases. The CDR3 is 16 residues long. V was clipped by 5 bases and J by 2 bases; unmatched bases: 9. Germline CDR1 SGHTA, CDR2 FQGTGA. The CDR3 loop reads CASSPAGTDPYNEQFF. In nucleotides, the CDR3 is TGTGCCAGCAGCCCCGCCGGGACAGATCCCTACAATGAGCAGTTCTTC. The whole variable domain, filled in from reference TRBV7-3 and TRBJ2-1, reads GAGVSQTPSNKVTEKGKYVELRCDPISGHTALYWYRQSLGQGPEFLIYFQGTGAADDSGLPNDRFFAVRPEGSVSTLKIQRTERGDSAVYLCASSPAGTDPYNEQFFGPGTRLTVL.

The chain carries TRBV19 and TRBJ2-1; TRBD2 aligns across 8 bases. The germline V gene has CDR1 LNHDA and CDR2 SQIVND (reference sequence). This CDR3 contains 14 residues. Trimming cost V 6 bases and J 9 bases; bases outside gene matches: 10. The CDR3 loop reads CASSTVAGSSEQFF. In DNA, the CDR3 is TGTGCCAGTAGCACCGTAGCGGGGAGTAGTGAGCAGTTCTTC.

This clone was recorded a few times. The chain uses TRBV19 and TRBJ1-1; D possibly corresponds to TRBD1 (5 bases). CDR1 is LNHDA, CDR2 SQIVND, per germline (reference sequence). V lost 3 bases to trimming and J lost 1 base, with 9 bases between them. The length of the CDR3 is 14 residues. DNA for the CDR3: TGTGCCAGTAGTATTAGGGGCAGGAACACTGAAGCTTTCTTT. This sequence encodes CASSIRGRNTEAFF.

The chain combines TRBV30 with TRBJ1-4; TRBD1 is a possible D gene (6 bases). The CDR3 has 14 amino acids. Germline V gene lookup returns CDR1 GTSNPN and CDR2 SVGIG (reference sequence). Trimming removed 1 base at V and 11 bases at J, with 17 bases between. CDR3 coding DNA: TGTGCCTGGAGTGGGGTCTCAGGGGAAGGGAAACTGTTTTTT. Translating it yields CAWSGVSGEGKLFF.

This chain uses TRBV9 with TRBJ2-5; a weak D match, TRBD1 (5 bases). CDR1 SGDLS and CDR2 YYNGEE come from the germline V gene. This CDR3 contains 15 residues. The ends were cut back, 0 bases at V and 5 bases at J, with 14 bases in the middle. The CDR3 reads CASSVEGGAGETQYF. CDR3 nucleotide sequence: TGTGCCAGCAGCGTAGAGGGCGGCGCAGGGGAGACCCAGTACTTC. Full variable domain (remainder filled in from reference TRBV9 and TRBJ2-5): DSGVTQTPKHLITATGQRVTLRCSPRSGDLSVYWYQQSLDQGLQFLIQYYNGEERAKGNILERFSAQQFPDLHSELNLSSLELGDSALYFCASSVEGGAGETQYFGPGTRLLVL.

Note on this clone: Other DNA sequences in the same sample also yield this CDR3. This chain uses TRBV19 with TRBJ1-5, with D uncertain. The CDR3 has 14 residues. V lost 0 bases and J 1 base, leaving 4 bases between the germline ends. In germline, CDR1 is LNHDA, CDR2 SQIVND (reference sequence). The CDR3 DNA follows: TGTGCCAGTAGTATAGACAGAAGCAATCAGCCCCAGCATTTT. This sequence encodes CASSIDRSNQPQHF.

The V and J genes are TRBV6-6 and TRBJ1-2; 7 bases map to TRBD1. This CDR3 contains 16 residues. Germline CDR1 is MNHNY and CDR2 is SVGAGI (reference sequence). The V gene end was trimmed by 0 bases and the J gene end by 8 bases; junction bases not matched to a gene: 12. CDR3 coding DNA: TGTGCCAGCAGTTACTCGATGGGACAGCCCGACTTGGGCTACACCTTC. Its protein is CASSYSMGQPDLGYTF.

The gene calls are TRBV12-5 and TRBJ2-3; D is undetermined. V lost 3 bases to trimming and J lost 0 bases, with 7 bases between them. This CDR3 spans 14 amino acids. CDR1 is LGHNT and CDR2 is FRNRAP in the germline V gene. CDR3 in amino acids: CASGLFPSTDTQYF. The CDR3, as DNA: TGTGCTAGTGGTTTATTTCCTAGCACAGATACGCAGTATTTT.

The gene calls are TRBV5-4 and TRBJ1-2, with D possibly TRBD1 on 5 matching bases. V lost 2 bases and J lost 4, with 21 bases in between. Germline V gene sequence: CDR1 SGHNT, CDR2 YYREEE (reference sequence). The CDR3 covers 17 residues. In DNA, the CDR3 is TGTGCCAGCAGCTTTCCCTCTGGAGGGGCTGATGTCTATGGCTACACCTTC. It translates to CASSFPSGGADVYGYTF.

The chain links TRBV10-3 to TRBJ1-1; no clear D gene. Per the germline V gene, CDR1 is ENHRY and CDR2 is SYGVKD. This CDR3 is built from 13 residues. The V end lost 2 bases, the J end lost 6 bases, and 10 bases lay between the germline ends. As DNA, the CDR3 is TGTGCCATCAGTGAGGAGCCCCACCCTGAAGCTTTCTTT. This sequence encodes CAISEEPHPEAFF.

J is TRBJ2-7 and V is TRBV28, with D maybe TRBD1 (5 bases). V dropped 6 bases and J dropped 2 bases, with 17 bases sitting between them. Germline V lookup: CDR1 MDHEN, CDR2 SYDVKM. The CDR3 extends over 15 amino acids. CDR3 region: CASSLTSRATYEQYF. The CDR3 DNA reads TGTGCCAGCAGCTTGACCAGCAGGGCCACCTACGAGCAGTACTTC.

The V call is TRBV6-5, the J call TRBJ2-1; TRBD2 matches at 7 bases. The CDR3 covers 15 residues. CDR1 is MNHEY and CDR2 is SVGAGI in the germline V gene. Trimming at V came to 8 bases and at J to 8 bases, leaving 15 bases not matched to a gene. CDR3 sequence reads: CASLRSVAGGYEQFF. CDR3 DNA sequence: TGTGCCAGCCTCAGAAGCGTAGCGGGCGGGTATGAGCAGTTCTTC.

The genes are TRBV7-2 and TRBJ2-1, with TRBD2 as a possible D gene (6 bases). The CDR3 has 14 amino acids. With 5 bases removed from V and 10 bases from J, the gap between germline ends came to 18 bases. The germline V gene encodes CDR1 SGHTA and CDR2 FQGNSA. CDR3 sequence (DNA): TGTGCCAGCAGCACAGGCCGGGAGCGAAGGGAGCAGTTCTTC. Translating gives CASSTGRERREQFF.

This sequence joins TRBV4-3 and TRBJ1-5; 7 bases fit TRBD1. The CDR3 length is 15 residues. Germline V gene sequence: CDR1 LGHNA, CDR2 YSLEER. After removal of 3 bases from V and 7 bases from J, the junction contained 9 bases not matched to a gene. The CDR3 reads CASSHDTGAGQPQHF. The CDR3 DNA reads TGCGCCAGCAGCCACGATACAGGGGCAGGGCAGCCCCAGCATTTT.

CDR3 region: CASSIGTGVANYGYTF. CDR3 nucleotide sequence: TGCGCCAGCAGCATCGGGACAGGGGTAGCTAACTATGGCTACACCTTC. The gene calls are TRBV5-1 and TRBJ1-2, with 10 nucleotides matching TRBD1. The V gene's germline CDR1 is SGHRS and CDR2 YFSETQ. CDR3 length equals 16 residues. The V and J ends lost 4 bases and 0 bases, in that order; junction bases with no gene match: 6.

In DNA form, the CDR3 reads TGTGCCAGCAGCAACTCGGGGGGTACGGAGACCCAGTACTTC. Its translation is CASSNSGGTETQYF. The V and J genes are TRBV5-6 and TRBJ2-5; 7 bases match TRBD2. The CDR3 spans 14 residues. Germline V lookup: CDR1 SGHDT, CDR2 YYEEEE. V lost 4 bases and J lost 5; bases outside the gene matches: 8.

The chain carries TRBV6-5 and TRBJ2-7; no reliable D call. V lost 4 bases, J lost 4 bases, and 11 bases lay in between. In germline, CDR1 is MNHEY, CDR2 SVGAGI. This CDR3 has 13 residues. The CDR3 DNA follows: TGTGCCAGCAGTTCCCCGGTCATATACGAGCAGTACTTC. It yields the protein CASSSPVIYEQYF.

This clone was seen a handful of times. This chain joins TRBV7-2 and TRBJ1-5, with TRBD1 identical over 9 bases. From germline, CDR1 is SGHTA and CDR2 FQGNSA. The V gene end was trimmed by 5 bases and the J gene end by 7 bases; junction bases not matched to a gene: 9. The CDR3 is made up of 15 amino acids. CDR3 sequence: CASSPVTGGDQPQHF. CDR3 sequence (DNA): TGTGCCAGCAGCCCAGTCACAGGGGGCGACCAGCCCCAGCATTTT.

V and J are TRBV18 and TRBJ1-1; possibly TRBD1 for D (5 bases). The ends were cut back, 4 bases at V and 4 bases at J, with 16 bases in the middle. Germline V gives CDR1 KGHSH, CDR2 LQKENI. The CDR3 runs to 15 residues. DNA of the CDR3: TGTGCCAGCTCACGTGGGGTAGGGGAGGGCACTGAAGCTTTCTTT. Its translation: CASSRGVGEGTEAFF.

The chain is built from TRBV4-1 and TRBJ1-1; D gene unclear. Germline V CDR1 and CDR2: MGHRA, YSYEKL. The CDR3 has 16 residues. Trimming stripped 0 bases from V and 0 bases from J, with 11 bases between. Here the CDR3 reads CASSQDPFAMNTEAFF. CDR3 sequence (DNA): TGCGCCAGCAGCCAAGATCCCTTCGCGATGAACACTGAAGCTTTCTTT.

The V gene is TRBV12-5, the J gene TRBJ2-3; TRBD2 aligns across 10 bases. CDR3 length equals 18 residues. The V gene's germline CDR1 is LGHNT and CDR2 FRNRAP. V dropped 6 bases and J dropped 1; count of bases not matched to a gene: 13. The CDR3 DNA follows: TGTGCTAGTGGAACCACCCGGAGCGGGGGGGCCGGCACAGATACGCAGTATTTT. This codes for CASGTTRSGGAGTDTQYF.

This chain uses TRBV23-1 with TRBJ2-5, with D tentatively TRBD2 (6 bases). TRBV23-1 is known as an ORF, though its function is uncertain. This CDR3 is built from 15 residues. Trimming shortened V by 5 bases and J by 2 bases, and 15 bases separated the two germline ends. DNA of the CDR3: TGCGCCAGCAGTATGCGGGACTCCGGGCAAGAGACCCAGTACTTC. Its translation is CASSMRDSGQETQYF.

This clone was picked up a small number of times. The V gene is TRBV20-1, the J gene TRBJ2-7; D not resolved. Germline V CDR1 and CDR2: DFQATT, SNEGSKA (reference sequence). V was shortened by 5 bases and J by 3 bases, with 8 bases between the two germline ends. This CDR3 has 11 amino acids. The CDR3, as DNA: TGCAGTGCTCCACACAGCTACGAGCAGTACTTC. Its protein is CSAPHSYEQYF.

For this clone: The same CDR3 can be traced to other DNA sequences in this sample. This CDR3 is CASSLLGVGTEAFF. DNA for the CDR3: TGTGCCAGCAGCTTATTAGGGGTGGGGACTGAAGCTTTCTTT. V is TRBV7-2 and J is TRBJ1-1; the D gene is possibly TRBD1 (5 bases). V was trimmed by 2 bases and J by 5 bases, leaving 12 bases between them. Looked up from germline, CDR1 is SGHTA and CDR2 is FQGNSA. The CDR3 spans 14 residues. Full variable domain (missing parts from reference TRBV7-2 and TRBJ1-1): GAGVSQSPSNKVTEKGKDVELRCDPISGHTALYWYRQSLGQGLEFLIYFQGNSAPDKSGLPSDRFSAERTGGSVSTLTIQRTQQEDSAVYLCASSLLGVGTEAFFGQGTRLTVV.

This chain connects TRBV5-1 to TRBJ2-1; tentatively, D is TRBD1 (6 bases). The V and J ends lost 4 bases and 4 bases respectively, with 18 bases between them. The CDR3 has 16 residues. Germline CDR1 SGHRS, CDR2 YFSETQ. CDR3 residues: CASSPLNGQRYNEQFF. The DNA for the CDR3 is TGCGCCAGCAGCCCCCTCAACGGACAGCGGTACAATGAGCAGTTCTTC.